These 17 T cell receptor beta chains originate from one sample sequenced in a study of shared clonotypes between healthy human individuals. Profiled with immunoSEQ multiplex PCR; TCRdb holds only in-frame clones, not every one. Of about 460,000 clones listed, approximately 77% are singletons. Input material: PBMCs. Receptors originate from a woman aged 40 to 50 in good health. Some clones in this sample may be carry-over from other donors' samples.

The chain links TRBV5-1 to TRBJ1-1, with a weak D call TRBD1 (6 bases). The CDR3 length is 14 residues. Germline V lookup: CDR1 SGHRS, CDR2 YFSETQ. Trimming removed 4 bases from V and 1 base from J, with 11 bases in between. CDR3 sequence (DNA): TGCGCCAGCAGCCCCGGGACACAGAACACTGAAGCTTTCTTT. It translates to CASSPGTQNTEAFF.

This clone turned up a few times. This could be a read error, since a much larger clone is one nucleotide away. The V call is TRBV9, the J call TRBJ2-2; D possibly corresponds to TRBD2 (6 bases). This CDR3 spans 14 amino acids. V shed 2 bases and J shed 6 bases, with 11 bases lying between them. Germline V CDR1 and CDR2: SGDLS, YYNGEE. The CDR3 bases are TGTGCCAGCAGCGTGGGACTGTACGCCGGGGAGCTGTTTTTT. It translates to CASSVGLYAGELFF.

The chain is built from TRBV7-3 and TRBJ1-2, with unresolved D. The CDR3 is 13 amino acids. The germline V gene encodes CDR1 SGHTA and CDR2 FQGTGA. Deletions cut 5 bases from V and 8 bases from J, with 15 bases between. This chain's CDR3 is CASSTDTGWGYTF. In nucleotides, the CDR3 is TGTGCCAGCAGCACCGACACCGGCTGGGGCTACACCTTC. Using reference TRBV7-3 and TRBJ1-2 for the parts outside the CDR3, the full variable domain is GAGVSQTPSNKVTEKGKYVELRCDPISGHTALYWYRQSLGQGPEFLIYFQGTGAADDSGLPNDRFFAVRPEGSVSTLKIQRTERGDSAVYLCASSTDTGWGYTFGSGTRLTVV.

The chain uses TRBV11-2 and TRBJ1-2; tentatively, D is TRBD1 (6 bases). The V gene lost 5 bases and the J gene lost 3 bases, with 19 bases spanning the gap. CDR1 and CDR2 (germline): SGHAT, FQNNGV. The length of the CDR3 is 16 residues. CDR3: CASSTHLAGADYGYTF. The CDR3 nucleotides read TGTGCCAGCAGCACCCACCTAGCGGGGGCCGACTATGGCTACACCTTC.

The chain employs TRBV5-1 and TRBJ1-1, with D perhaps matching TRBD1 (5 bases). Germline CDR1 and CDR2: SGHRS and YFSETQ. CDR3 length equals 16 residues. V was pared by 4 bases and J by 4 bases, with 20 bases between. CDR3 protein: CASSVGTSVGGTEAFF. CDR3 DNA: TGCGCCAGCAGCGTGGGGACCTCCGTTGGCGGCACTGAAGCTTTCTTT.

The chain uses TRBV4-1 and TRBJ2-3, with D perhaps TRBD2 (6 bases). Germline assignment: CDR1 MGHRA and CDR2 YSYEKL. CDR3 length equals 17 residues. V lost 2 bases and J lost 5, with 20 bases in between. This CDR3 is CASSQWRAATAEDTQYF. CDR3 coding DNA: TGCGCCAGCAGCCAATGGAGGGCTGCTACCGCAGAAGATACGCAGTATTTT.

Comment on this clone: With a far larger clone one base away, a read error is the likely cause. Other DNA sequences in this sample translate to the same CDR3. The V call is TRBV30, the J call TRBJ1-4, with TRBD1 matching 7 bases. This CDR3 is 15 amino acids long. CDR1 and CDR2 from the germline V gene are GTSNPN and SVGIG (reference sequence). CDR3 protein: CAWSVRAGGFEKLFF. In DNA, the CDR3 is TGTGCCTGGAGTGTTCGGGCAGGGGGTTTTGAAAAACTGTTCTTT.

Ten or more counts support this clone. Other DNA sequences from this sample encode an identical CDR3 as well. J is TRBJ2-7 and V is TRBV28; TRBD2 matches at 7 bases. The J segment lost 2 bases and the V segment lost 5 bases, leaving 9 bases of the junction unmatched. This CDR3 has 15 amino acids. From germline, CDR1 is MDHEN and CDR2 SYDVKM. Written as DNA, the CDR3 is TGTGCCAGCAGTCCCCCCGGGACTACAGCCTACGAGCAGTACTTC. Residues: CASSPPGTTAYEQYF. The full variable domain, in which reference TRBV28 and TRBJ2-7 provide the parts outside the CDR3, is DVKVTQSSRYLVKRTGEKVFLECVQDMDHENMFWYRQDPGLGLRLIYFSYDVKMKEKGDIPEGYSVSREKKERFSLILESASTNQTSMYLCASSPPGTTAYEQYFGPGTRLTVT.

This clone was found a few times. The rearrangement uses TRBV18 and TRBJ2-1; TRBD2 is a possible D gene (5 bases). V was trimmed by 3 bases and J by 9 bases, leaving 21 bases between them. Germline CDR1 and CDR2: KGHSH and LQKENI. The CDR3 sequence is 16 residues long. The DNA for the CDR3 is TGTGCCAGCTCACCCATGGACCTCCGTCAGGCGGGTGAGCAGTTCTTC. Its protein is CASSPMDLRQAGEQFF.

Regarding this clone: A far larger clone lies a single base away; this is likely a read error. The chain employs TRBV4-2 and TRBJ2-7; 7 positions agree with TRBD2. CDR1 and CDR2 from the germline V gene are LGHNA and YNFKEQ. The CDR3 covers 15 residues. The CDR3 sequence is CASSQEGSGPYGQYF. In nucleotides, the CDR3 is TGTGCCAGCAGCCAAGAAGGTAGCGGGCCTTACGGGCAGTACTTC.

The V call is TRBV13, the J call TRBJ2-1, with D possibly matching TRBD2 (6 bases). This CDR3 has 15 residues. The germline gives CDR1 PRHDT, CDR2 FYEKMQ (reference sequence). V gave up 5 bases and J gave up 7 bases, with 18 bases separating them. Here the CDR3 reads CASSQRREMRNEQFF. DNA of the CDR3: TGTGCCAGCAGCCAGAGGAGGGAAATGAGGAATGAGCAGTTCTTC.

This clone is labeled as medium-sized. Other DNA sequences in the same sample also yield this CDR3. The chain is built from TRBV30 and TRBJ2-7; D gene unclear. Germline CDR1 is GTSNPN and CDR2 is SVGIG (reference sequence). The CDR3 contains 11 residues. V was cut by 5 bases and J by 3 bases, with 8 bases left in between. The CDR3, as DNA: TGTGCCTGGGAACGTAACTACGAGCAGTACTTC. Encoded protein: CAWERNYEQYF.

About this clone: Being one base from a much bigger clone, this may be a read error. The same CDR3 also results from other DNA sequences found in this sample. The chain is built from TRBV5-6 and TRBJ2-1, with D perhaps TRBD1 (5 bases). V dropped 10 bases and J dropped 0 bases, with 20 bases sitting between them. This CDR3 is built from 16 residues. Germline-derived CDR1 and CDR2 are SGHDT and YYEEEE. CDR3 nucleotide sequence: TGTGCCCAAGCTGATTTCGGACAAGCCTCCTACAATGAGCAGTTCTTC. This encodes CAQADFGQASYNEQFF.

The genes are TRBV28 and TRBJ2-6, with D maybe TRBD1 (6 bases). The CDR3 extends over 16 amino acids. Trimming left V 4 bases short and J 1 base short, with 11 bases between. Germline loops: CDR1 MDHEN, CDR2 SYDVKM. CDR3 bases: TGTGCCAGCAGTTCTGTCAGGGGTTCTGGGGCCAACGTCCTGACTTTC. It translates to CASSSVRGSGANVLTF.

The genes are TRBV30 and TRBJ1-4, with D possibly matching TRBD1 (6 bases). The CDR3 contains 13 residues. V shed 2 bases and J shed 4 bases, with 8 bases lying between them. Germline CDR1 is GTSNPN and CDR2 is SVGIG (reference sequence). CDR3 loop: CAWSRGLNEKLFF. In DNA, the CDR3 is TGTGCCTGGAGTCGGGGGCTTAATGAAAAACTGTTTTTT. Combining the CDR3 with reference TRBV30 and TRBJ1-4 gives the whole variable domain SQTIHQWPATLVQPVGSPLSLECTVEGTSNPNLYWYRQAAGRGLQLLFYSVGIGQISSEVPQNLSASRPQDRQFILSSKKLLLSDSGFYLCAWSRGLNEKLFFGSGTQLSVL.

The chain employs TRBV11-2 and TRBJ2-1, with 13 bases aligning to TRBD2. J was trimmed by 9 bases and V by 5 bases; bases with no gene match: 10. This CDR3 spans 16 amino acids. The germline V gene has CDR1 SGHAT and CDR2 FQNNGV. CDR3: CASSPSTSGRSGEQFF. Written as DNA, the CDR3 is TGTGCCAGCAGCCCCTCGACTAGCGGGAGGTCGGGTGAGCAGTTCTTC.

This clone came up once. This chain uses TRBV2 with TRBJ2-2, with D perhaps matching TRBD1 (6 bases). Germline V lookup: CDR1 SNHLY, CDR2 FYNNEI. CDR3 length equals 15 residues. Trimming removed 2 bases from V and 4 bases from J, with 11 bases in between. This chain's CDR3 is CASSEQGRSTGELFF. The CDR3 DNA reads TGTGCCAGCAGTGAACAGGGGCGCAGCACCGGGGAGCTGTTTTTT.